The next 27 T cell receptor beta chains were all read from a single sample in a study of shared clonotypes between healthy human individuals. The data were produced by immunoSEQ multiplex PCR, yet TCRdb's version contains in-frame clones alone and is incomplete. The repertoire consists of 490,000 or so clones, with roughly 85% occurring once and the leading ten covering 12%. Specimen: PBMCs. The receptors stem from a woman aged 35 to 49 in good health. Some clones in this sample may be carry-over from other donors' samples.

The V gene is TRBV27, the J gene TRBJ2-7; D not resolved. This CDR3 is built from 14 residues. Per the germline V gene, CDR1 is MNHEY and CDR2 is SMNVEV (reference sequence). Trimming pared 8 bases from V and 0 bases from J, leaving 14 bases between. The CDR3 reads CASRFLEGSYEQYF. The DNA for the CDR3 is TGTGCCAGCCGCTTCTTGGAAGGCTCCTACGAGCAGTACTTC.

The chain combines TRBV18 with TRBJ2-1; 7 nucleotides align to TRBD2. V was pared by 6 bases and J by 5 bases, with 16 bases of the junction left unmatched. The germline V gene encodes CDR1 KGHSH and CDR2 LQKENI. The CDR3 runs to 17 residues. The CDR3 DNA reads TGTGCCAGCTCCCATGGGTCCCTGAGAGCGGGACACAATGAGCAGTTCTTC. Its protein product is CASSHGSLRAGHNEQFF.

CDR3 amino acids: CASSSYNQPQHF. The CDR3 nucleotides are TGTGCCAGCAGCTCATATAACCAGCCCCAGCATTTT. The rearrangement links TRBV11-2 to TRBJ1-5; D gene uncertain. Germline V gives CDR1 SGHAT, CDR2 FQNNGV. Trimming shortened V by 4 bases and J by 7 bases, and 8 bases separated the two germline ends. This CDR3 has 12 residues.

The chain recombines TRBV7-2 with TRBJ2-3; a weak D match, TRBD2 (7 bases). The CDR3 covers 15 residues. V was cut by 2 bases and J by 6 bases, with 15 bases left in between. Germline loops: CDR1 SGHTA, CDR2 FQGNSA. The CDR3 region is CASSLMGGPGDTQYF. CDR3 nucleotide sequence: TGTGCCAGCAGCTTAATGGGGGGGCCCGGGGATACGCAGTATTTT. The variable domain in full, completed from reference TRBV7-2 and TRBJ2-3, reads GAGVSQSPSNKVTEKGKDVELRCDPISGHTALYWYRQSLGQGLEFLIYFQGNSAPDKSGLPSDRFSAERTGGSVSTLTIQRTQQEDSAVYLCASSLMGGPGDTQYFGPGTRLTVL.

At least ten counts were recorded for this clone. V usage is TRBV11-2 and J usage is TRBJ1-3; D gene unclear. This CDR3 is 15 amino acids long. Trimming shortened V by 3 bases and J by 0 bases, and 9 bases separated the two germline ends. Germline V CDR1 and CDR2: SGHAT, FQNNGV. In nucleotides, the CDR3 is TGTGCCAGCAGCTTTGGGGTCTTCTCTGGAAACACCATATATTTT. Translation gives CASSFGVFSGNTIYF.

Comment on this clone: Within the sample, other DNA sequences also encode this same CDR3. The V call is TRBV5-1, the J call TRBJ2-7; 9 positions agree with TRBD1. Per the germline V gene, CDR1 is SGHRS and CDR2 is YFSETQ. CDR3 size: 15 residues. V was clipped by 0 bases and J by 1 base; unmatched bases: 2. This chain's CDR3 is CASSLGGTGSYEQYF. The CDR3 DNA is TGCGCCAGCAGCTTGGGGGGGACAGGGTCCTACGAGCAGTACTTC.

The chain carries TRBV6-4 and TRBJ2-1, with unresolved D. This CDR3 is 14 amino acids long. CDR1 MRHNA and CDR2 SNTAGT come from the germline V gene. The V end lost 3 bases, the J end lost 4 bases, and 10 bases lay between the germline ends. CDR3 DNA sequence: TGTGCCAGCAGTGAAGACGGGCTATACAATGAGCAGTTCTTC. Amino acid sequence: CASSEDGLYNEQFF.

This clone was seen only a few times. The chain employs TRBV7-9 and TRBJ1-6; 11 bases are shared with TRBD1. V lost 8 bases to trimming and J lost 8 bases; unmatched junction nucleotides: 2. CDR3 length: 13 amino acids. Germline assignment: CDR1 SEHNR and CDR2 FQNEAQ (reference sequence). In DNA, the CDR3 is TGTGCCAGCCGGGGACAGGGGGATTCACCCCTCCACTTT. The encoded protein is CASRGQGDSPLHF.

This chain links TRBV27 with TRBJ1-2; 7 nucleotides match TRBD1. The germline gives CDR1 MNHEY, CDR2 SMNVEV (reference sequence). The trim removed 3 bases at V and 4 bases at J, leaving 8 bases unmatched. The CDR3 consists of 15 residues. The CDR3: CASSFSKGAGYGYTF. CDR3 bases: TGTGCCAGCAGTTTTTCCAAGGGGGCTGGCTATGGCTACACCTTC.

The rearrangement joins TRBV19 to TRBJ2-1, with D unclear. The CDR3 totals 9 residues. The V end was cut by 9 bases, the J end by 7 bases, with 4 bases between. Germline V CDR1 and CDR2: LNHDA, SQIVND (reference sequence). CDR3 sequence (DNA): TGTGCCAGGGGGAATGAGCAGTTCTTC. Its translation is CARGNEQFF.

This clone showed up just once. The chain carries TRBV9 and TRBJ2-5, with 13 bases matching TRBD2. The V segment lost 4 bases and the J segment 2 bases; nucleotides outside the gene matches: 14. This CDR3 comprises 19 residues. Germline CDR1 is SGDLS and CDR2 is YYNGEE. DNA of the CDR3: TGTGCCAGCAGCTCCTCTGGGCTGACTAGCGGGAGGACGCAAGAGACCCAGTACTTC. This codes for CASSSSGLTSGRTQETQYF.

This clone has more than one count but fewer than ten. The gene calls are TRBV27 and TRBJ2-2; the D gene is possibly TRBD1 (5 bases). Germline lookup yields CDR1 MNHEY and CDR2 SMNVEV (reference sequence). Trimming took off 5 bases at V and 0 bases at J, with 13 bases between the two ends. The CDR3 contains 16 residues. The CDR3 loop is CASSTQGSPNTGELFF. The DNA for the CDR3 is TGTGCCAGCAGTACCCAGGGCAGTCCGAACACCGGGGAGCTGTTTTTT.

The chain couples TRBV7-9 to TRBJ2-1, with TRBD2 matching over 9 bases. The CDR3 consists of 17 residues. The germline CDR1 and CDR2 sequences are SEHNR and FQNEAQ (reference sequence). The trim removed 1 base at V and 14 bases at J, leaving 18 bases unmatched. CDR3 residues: CASSLGPIIPGGGREFF. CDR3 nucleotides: TGTGCCAGCAGCTTAGGACCGATCATACCCGGTGGCGGGAGGGAGTTCTTC.

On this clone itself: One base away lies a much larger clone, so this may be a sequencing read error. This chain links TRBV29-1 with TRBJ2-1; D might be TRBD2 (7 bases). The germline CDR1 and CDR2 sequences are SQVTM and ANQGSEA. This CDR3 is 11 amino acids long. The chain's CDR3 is CGVGGGGEQFF. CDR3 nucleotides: TGCGGCGTTGGGGGAGGGGGTGAGCAGTTCTTC.

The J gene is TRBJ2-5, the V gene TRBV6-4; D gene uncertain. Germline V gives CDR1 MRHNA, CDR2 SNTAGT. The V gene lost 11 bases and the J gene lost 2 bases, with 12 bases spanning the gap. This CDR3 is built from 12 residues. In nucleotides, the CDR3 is TGTGCCCCCCCGTTTCCTCAAGAGACCCAGTACTTC. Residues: CAPPFPQETQYF.

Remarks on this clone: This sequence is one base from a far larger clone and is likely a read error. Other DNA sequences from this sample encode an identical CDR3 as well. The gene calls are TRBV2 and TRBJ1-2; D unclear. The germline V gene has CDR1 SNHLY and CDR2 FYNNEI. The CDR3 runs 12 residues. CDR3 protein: CASIAVGGGYTF. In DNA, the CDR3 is TGCGCCAGCATAGCGGTAGGAGGTGGCTACACCTTC.

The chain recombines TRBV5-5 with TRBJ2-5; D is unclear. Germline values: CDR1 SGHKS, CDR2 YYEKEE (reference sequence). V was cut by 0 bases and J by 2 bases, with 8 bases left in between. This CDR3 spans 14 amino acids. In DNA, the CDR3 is TGTGCCAGCAGCTTGGCGTCCTTGCAAGAGACCCAGTACTTC. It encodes CASSLASLQETQYF.

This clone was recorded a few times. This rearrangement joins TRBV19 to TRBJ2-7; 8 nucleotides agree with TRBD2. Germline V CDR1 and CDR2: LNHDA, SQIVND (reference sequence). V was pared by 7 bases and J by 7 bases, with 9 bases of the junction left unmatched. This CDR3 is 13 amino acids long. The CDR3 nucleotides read TGTGCCAGTAAGTCTAGCGGGCCGGGGGAGCAGTACTTC. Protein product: CASKSSGPGEQYF.

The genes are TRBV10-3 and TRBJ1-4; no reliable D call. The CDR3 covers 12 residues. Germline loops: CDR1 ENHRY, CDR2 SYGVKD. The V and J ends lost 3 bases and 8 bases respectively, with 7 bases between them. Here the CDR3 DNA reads TGTGCCATCAGTGAAGCCAAGGAAAAACTGTTTTTT. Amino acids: CAISEAKEKLFF.

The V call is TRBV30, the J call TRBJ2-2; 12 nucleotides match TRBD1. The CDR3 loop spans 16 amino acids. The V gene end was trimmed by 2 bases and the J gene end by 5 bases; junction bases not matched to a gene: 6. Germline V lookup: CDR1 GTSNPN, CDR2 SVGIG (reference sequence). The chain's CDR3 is CAWSSGTGGWTGELFF. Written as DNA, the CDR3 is TGTGCCTGGAGTTCCGGGACAGGGGGCTGGACCGGGGAGCTGTTTTTT.

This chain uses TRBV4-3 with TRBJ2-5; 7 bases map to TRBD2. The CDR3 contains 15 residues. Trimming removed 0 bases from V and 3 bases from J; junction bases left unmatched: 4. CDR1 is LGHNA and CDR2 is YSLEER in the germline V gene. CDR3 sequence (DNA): TGCGCCAGCAGCCAAGATTTGGGAGGGGAAGAGACCCAGTACTTC. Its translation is CASSQDLGGEETQYF.

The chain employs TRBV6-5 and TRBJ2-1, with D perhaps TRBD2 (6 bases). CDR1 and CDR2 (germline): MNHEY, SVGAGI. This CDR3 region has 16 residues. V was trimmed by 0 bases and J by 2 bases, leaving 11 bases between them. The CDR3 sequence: CASSYSGTQTYNEQFF. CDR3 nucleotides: TGTGCCAGCAGTTACTCCGGGACTCAAACCTACAATGAGCAGTTCTTC.

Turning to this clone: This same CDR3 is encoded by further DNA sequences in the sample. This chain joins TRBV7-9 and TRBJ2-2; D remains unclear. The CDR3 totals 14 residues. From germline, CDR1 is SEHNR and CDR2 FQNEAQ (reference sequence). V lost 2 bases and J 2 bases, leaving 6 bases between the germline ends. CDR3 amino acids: CASSLSLNTGELFF. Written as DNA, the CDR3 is TGTGCCAGCAGCTTAAGCCTCAACACCGGGGAGCTGTTTTTT. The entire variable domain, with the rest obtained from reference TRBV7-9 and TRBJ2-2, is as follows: DTGVSQNPRHKITKRGQNVTFRCDPISEHNRLYWYRQTLGQGPEFLTYFQNEAQLEKSRLLSDRFSAERPKGSFSTLEIQRTEQGDSAMYLCASSLSLNTGELFFGEGSRLTVL.

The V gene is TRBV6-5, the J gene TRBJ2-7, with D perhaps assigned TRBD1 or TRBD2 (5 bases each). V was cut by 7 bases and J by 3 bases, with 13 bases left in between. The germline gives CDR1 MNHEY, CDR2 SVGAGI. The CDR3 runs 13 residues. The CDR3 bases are TGTGCCAGCACCCGAGGGGAATACTACGAGCAGTACTTC. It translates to CASTRGEYYEQYF.

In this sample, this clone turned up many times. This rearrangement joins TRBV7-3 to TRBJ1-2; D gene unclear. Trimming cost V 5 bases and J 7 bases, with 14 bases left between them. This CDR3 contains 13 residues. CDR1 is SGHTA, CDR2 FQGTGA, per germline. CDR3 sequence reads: CASSPTREGGYTF. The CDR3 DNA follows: TGTGCCAGCAGCCCGACAAGGGAGGGTGGCTACACCTTC.

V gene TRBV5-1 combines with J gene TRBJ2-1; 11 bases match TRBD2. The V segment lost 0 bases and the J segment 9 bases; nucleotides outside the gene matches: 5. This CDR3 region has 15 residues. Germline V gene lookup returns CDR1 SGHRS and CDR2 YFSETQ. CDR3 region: CASSLVTSGSSEQFF. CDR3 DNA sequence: TGCGCCAGCAGCTTGGTAACTAGCGGGAGTTCTGAGCAGTTCTTC.

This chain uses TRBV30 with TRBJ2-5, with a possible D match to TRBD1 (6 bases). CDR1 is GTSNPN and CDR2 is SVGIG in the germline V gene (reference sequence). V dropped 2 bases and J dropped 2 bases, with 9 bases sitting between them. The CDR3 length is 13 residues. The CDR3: CAWSLQGQETQYF. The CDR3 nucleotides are TGTGCCTGGAGTCTGCAGGGGCAAGAGACCCAGTACTTC.